What follows are 18 T cell receptor beta chains derived from one specimen sequenced in a study of tumor and adjacent non-tumor tissue in lung cancer. TCRbeta libraries were built with three rounds of nested PCR, modified from ARM-PCR. MiXCR, applied by TCRdb to the multiplex PCR reads, yields one record per CDR3 protein. This table has about 80,000 distinct CDR3 sequences, roughly 80% appearing once. The template was RNA from unsorted bulk tissue. This non-tumor lung sample came from over 3 cm beyond the tumor edge. The specimen sequenced was distant non-tumor lung tissue. All receptors come from a man between 60 and 70 years old with non-small cell lung cancer.

The chain recombines TRBV29-1 with TRBJ2-7, with TRBD1 matching over 8 bases. The V segment lost 7 bases and the J segment 0 bases; nucleotides outside the gene matches: 8. Germline assignment: CDR1 SQVTM and CDR2 ANQGSEA. The CDR3 sequence is 14 residues long. The DNA of the CDR3 is TGCAGCGGTGGACAGGGTGTTACCTCCTACGAGCAGTACTTC. Its protein product is CSGGQGVTSYEQYF.

This clonotype has a count of ten or more. This chain links TRBV7-2 with TRBJ2-5, with 15 bases identical to TRBD2. This CDR3 comprises 19 residues. J lost 0 bases, V lost 4 bases, and 9 bases had no gene match. Germline assignment: CDR1 SGHTA and CDR2 FQGNSA. CDR3 in amino acids: CASSSGLAGGTYYQETQYF. The CDR3 nucleotides read TGTGCCAGCAGCTCGGGACTAGCGGGAGGAACCTATTACCAAGAGACCCAGTACTTC.

With respect to this clonotype: A much larger clone is a single base away; this may be a read error. The rearrangement joins TRBV20-1 to TRBJ1-1; D perhaps matches TRBD1 (5 bases). CDR3 size: 14 residues. The germline CDR1 and CDR2 sequences are DFQATT and SNEGSKA (reference sequence). V lost 7 bases and J 0 bases, leaving 15 bases between the germline ends. CDR3 DNA sequence: TGCAGTGTCAGCGGGGGGGGTATGAACACTGAAGCTTTCTTT. It is translated as CSVSGGGMNTEAFF.

The chain links TRBV11-2 to TRBJ2-3; possible D gene TRBD1, 5 bases. The CDR3 extends over 15 amino acids. V gave up 0 bases and J gave up 6 bases, with 13 bases separating them. CDR1 and CDR2 (germline): SGHAT, FQNNGV. CDR3 amino acids: CASSLDRDTRDTQYF. CDR3 DNA sequence: TGTGCCAGCAGCTTAGACAGGGATACAAGGGATACGCAGTATTTT. Full variable domain (outside the CDR3, taken from reference TRBV11-2 and TRBJ2-3): EAGVAQSPRYKIIEKRQSVAFWCNPISGHATLYWYQQILGQGPKLLIQFQNNGVVDDSQLPKDRFSAERLKGVDSTLKIQPAKLEDSAVYLCASSLDRDTRDTQYFGPGTRLTVL.

The V and J genes are TRBV24-1 and TRBJ1-2; D unresolved. The CDR3 totals 15 residues. Germline assignment: CDR1 KGHDR and CDR2 SFDVKD. Trimming took 4 bases from V and 7 from J, leaving 18 bases between them. CDR3 protein: CATSDAGRSTCGYTF. The CDR3 nucleotides read TGTGCCACCAGTGACGCCGGACGGTCCACCTGTGGCTACACCTTC.

The chain joins TRBV6-7 to TRBJ2-7; D call uncertain. TRBV6-7 has ORF status, its function being uncertain. The CDR3 is 13 amino acids. The V gene lost 11 bases and the J gene lost 2 bases, with 16 bases spanning the gap. The DNA for the CDR3 is TGTGCCCGACGGCTAACCCTCGCCTACGAGCAGTACTTC. It encodes CARRLTLAYEQYF.

On this clonotype: This clone may be a read error of a much larger clone one base away. The chain links TRBV11-2 to TRBJ2-1; TRBD2 might be the D (6 bases). The V end lost 7 bases, the J end lost 10 bases, and 17 bases lay between the germline ends. Germline lookup yields CDR1 SGHAT and CDR2 FQNNGV. The CDR3 has 13 amino acids. CDR3 DNA sequence: TGTGCCAGCAACTTGGAAAGTAGCGGCGAGCAGTTCTTC. Its protein is CASNLESSGEQFF. The whole variable domain, filled in from reference TRBV11-2 and TRBJ2-1, reads EAGVAQSPRYKIIEKRQSVAFWCNPISGHATLYWYQQILGQGPKLLIQFQNNGVVDDSQLPKDRFSAERLKGVDSTLKIQPAKLEDSAVYLCASNLESSGEQFFGPGTRLTVL.

The gene calls are TRBV4-1 and TRBJ1-2, with 9 bases aligning to TRBD1. CDR1 is MGHRA, CDR2 YSYEKL, per germline. The CDR3 runs 16 residues. V gave up 4 bases and J gave up 7 bases; unmatched junction bases: 13. The DNA of the CDR3 is TGCGCCAGCAGCCTCATATTCCGGGACAGGGTTTCTGGCTACACCTTC. Encoded protein: CASSLIFRDRVSGYTF.

Comments on this clonotype: One end of the junction fails to match germline, which may point to a read error. V is TRBV20-1 and J is TRBJ2-1, with D uncertain. This CDR3 is 17 amino acids long. Germline values: CDR1 DFQATT, CDR2 SNEGSKA (reference sequence). The CDR3 is CSARAERTSLTFDELFF. In DNA, the CDR3 is TGCAGTGCTAGAGCTGAAAGGACCAGCTTAACTTTCGATGAGCTGTTCTTC.

This clonotype showed up just once. The junction does not match germline at one end; this may be a read error. The gene calls are TRBV11-2 and TRBJ2-6; D is possibly TRBD1 (5 bases). The CDR3 length is 19 residues. CDR1 and CDR2 from the germline V gene are SGHAT and FQNNGV. CDR3 amino acids: CASSLVPNGRPSGANVLTF. CDR3 DNA sequence: TGTGCCAGCAGCTTAGTTCCAAACGGCAGGCCCTCTGGGGCCAACGTCCTAACTTTC.

Remarks on this clonotype: This may come from a read error, since a much larger clone is one base off. V and J are TRBV12-3 or TRBV12-4 and TRBJ2-1, with 10 bases identical to TRBD2. The CDR3 extends over 16 amino acids. CDR3 amino acids: CTSSLRSGGAYNEQFF. CDR3 sequence (DNA): TGTACCAGCAGTCTACGAAGCGGGGGGGCCTACAATGAGCAGTTCTTC.

On this clonotype itself: The junction shows a germline mismatch at one end, possibly a read error. The chain has TRBV6-5 and TRBJ1-5, with D possibly matching TRBD1 (6 bases). This CDR3 has 15 amino acids. The germline V gene has CDR1 MNHEY and CDR2 SVGAGI. CDR3 bases: TGTGCCAGAAGTTACCTACAGGGAAACATTCAGCCCCAGCATTTT. The encoded protein is CARSYLQGNIQPQHF.

A note on this clonotype: This sequence may be a read error, since a much larger clone differs from it by one base. The chain couples TRBV20-1 to TRBJ1-1, with D hard to call. Germline V gene sequence: CDR1 DFQATT, CDR2 SNEGSKA (reference sequence). The length of the CDR3 is 14 residues. The CDR3 protein is CSARDPDSGSEALF. The DNA for the CDR3 is TGCAGTGCTAGAGATCCGGATTCGGGCAGTGAAGCTCTCTTT.

About this clonotype: A read error may explain this, as a much larger clone is one base away. The chain joins TRBV5-6 to TRBJ1-5; 8 bases map to TRBD1. Germline V gene data show CDR1 as SGHDT and CDR2 as YYEEEE. The CDR3 covers 17 residues. CDR3 residues: CVSSFSDRGTINQPQHF. CDR3 DNA sequence: TGTGTCAGCAGCTTCTCTGACAGGGGCACGATCAATCAGCCCCAGCATTTT.

Comment on this clonotype: A read error is likely, as this CDR3 ends without the conserved phenylalanine or tryptophan. V and J are TRBV5-6 and TRBJ2-1; 10 nucleotides line up with TRBD1. CDR1 is SGHDT and CDR2 is YYEEEE in the germline V gene. CDR3 size: 16 residues. CDR3 sequence: CSSSQDRGEVYNEQFL. CDR3 in DNA: TGTTCGAGCAGTCAGGACAGGGGGGAAGTCTACAATGAGCAGTTCTTA.

Regarding this clonotype: A much larger clone differs from this one at a single base, so this may be a read error. The CDR3 DNA reads as TGTGCCAGCCGCAGGGCCAGGGCAAGCTACGAGCAGTACTTC. Residues: CASRRARASYEQYF. The genes are TRBV6-5 and TRBJ2-7; D perhaps matches TRBD1 (5 bases). The germline V gene encodes CDR1 MNHEY and CDR2 SVGAGI. CDR3 length: 14 amino acids. Between the trimmed V and J ends, which lost 8 bases and 3 bases, there was a span of 17 bases.

Notes on this clonotype: The missing conserved phenylalanine or tryptophan at the end of this CDR3 makes a read error likely. The V call is TRBV4-2, the J call TRBJ1-2; D ambiguous. The CDR3 sequence is 11 residues long. Germline V gene sequence: CDR1 LGHNA, CDR2 YNFKEQ. The DNA for the CDR3 is TGTGCCAGTAGCCAAGAAGGCGACTACACCTCC. It translates to CASSQEGDYTS.

The chain combines TRBV20-1 with TRBJ2-4, with 9 bases fitting TRBD2. This CDR3 is 14 amino acids long. CDR1 is DFQATT, CDR2 SNEGSKA, per germline (reference sequence). The CDR3 spells CNSDMTSGKNIQYF. CDR3 nucleotide sequence: TGCAATTCTGACATGACTAGCGGCAAAAACATTCAGTACTTC.